This T cell receptor beta chain is from a study of T-cell reconstitution after alpha-beta-depleted transplantation in children. Study results and caveats: The authors attributed T-cell counts and diversity one year after transplant mostly to newly produced T cells. The origin of alpha-beta T cells about two months after transplant was reportedly several hundred expanded graft clones. For some patients, TCRbeta diversity was high at day 60 because of recipient T cells and thymic progenitors that survived.

This clonotype was detected a few times. Its target is not known. Unique molecular identifiers were used in preparing the TCRbeta library. TCRdb re-derived calls from the PCR reads in MiXCR, one entry per CDR3 protein. This sample has some 440,000 distinct CDR3 sequences; around 15% occur once, and the top ten carry around 28%. There are 13 residues in the CDR3. The germline V gene has CDR1 SNHLY and CDR2 FYNNEI. The V gene lost 7 bases and the J gene lost 3 bases, with 12 bases spanning the gap. The starting material was PBMCs, mostly from graft donor cells, obtained 360 days after TCRalphabeta/CD19-depleted stem cell transplant. This sequence joins TRBV2 and TRBJ2-5; unclear D gene. The receptor was derived from a boy less than two years old who had a stem cell transplant for Wiskott-Aldrich syndrome, so the T cells may come from the graft donor. The CDR3 coding sequence is TGTGCCAGCATGGGCAGTCCCAAAGAGACCCAGTACTTC. It translates to CASMGSPKETQYF. The entire variable domain, with the rest obtained from reference TRBV2 and TRBJ2-5, is as follows: EPEVTQTPSHQVTQMGQEVILRCVPISNHLYFYWYRQILGQKVEFLVSFYNNEISEKSEIFDDQFSVERPDGSNFTLKIRSTKLEDSAMYFCASMGSPKETQYFGPGTRLLVL.